This T cell receptor (beta chain) emerged from a study of T-cell reconstitution after alpha-beta-depleted transplantation in children. Preparation of the TCRbeta library used unique molecular identifiers. TCRdb reprocessed the PCR reads via MiXCR and lists one record per CDR3 protein. Of about 200,000 distinct CDR3 sequences listed, roughly 7% are singletons. Study conclusions and caveats: Newly generated T cells supplied most T-cell counts and diversity one year post-transplant. The origin of high day-60 TCRbeta diversity in some patients lay in surviving recipient T cells and thymic progenitors. As was reported, about two months after transplant, alpha-beta T cells came from several hundred expanded graft clones.

In its sample, this clonotype was seen many times. Its antigen is unidentified. The sample here was PBMCs, taken before TCRalphabeta/CD19-depleted stem cell transplant. The sequence was collected from a boy between 2 and 10 years old with acute lymphoblastic leukemia, due to receive a stem cell transplant.

For the CDR3, the DNA is TGCAGTGCTAGGGGGGGGGCACACACCGGGGAGCTGTTTTTT. It specifies CSARGGAHTGELFF. This rearrangement joins TRBV20-1 to TRBJ2-2; D perhaps matches TRBD2 (7 bases). V lost 3 bases to trimming and J lost 3 bases, with 11 bases between them. The CDR3 length is 14 residues. Germline CDR1 and CDR2: DFQATT and SNEGSKA (reference sequence).